This TCR beta chain was sequenced for a study of T cell responses to AZD1222 COVID-19 vaccine. Study observations and caveats: Just 5 to 7 AZD1222 recipients tested seropositive at baseline.

On this clone itself: Its specificity is not known.

Some clones are missing from TCRdb's copy, which holds only in-frame ones; the method was immunoSEQ multiplex PCR. The sample lists about 200,000 clones, roughly nine tenths occurring once. The germline CDR1 and CDR2 sequences are LGHDT and YNNKEL (reference sequence). This CDR3 has 16 residues. Trimming removed 0 bases at V and 4 bases at J, with 13 bases between. The sequenced sample was peripheral blood, obtained 28 days after the second AZD1222 dose. This receptor was obtained from an adult who received the AZD1222 COVID-19 vaccine. The chain employs TRBV3-1 (or the pseudogene TRBV3-2) and TRBJ2-1; the D is unclear. The CDR3 sequence is CASSQEGQKLYNEQFF. The CDR3 coding sequence is TGTGCCAGCAGCCAAGAAGGGCAGAAGCTGTACAATGAGCAGTTCTTC.